Shown below are 22 T cell receptor beta chains from a single sample sequenced in a study of cytomegalovirus exposure and HLA in healthy donors. Primers included in the PCR were 60 Vbeta and 13 Jbeta primers. Repertoires were generated with immunoSEQ multiplex PCR, while TCRdb's copy carries only in-frame clones and drops some. The sample includes 65,000 to 80,000 clones, 79% of them seen just once. The specimen was PBMCs. Receptors originate from a woman aged 40 to 55 in good health and CMV-seropositive.

The V gene is TRBV30, the J gene TRBJ2-3; 8 positions agree with TRBD1. Trimming cost V 4 bases and J 11 bases; bases outside gene matches: 5. CDR3 length: 11 residues. The V gene's germline CDR1 is GTSNPN and CDR2 SVGIG (reference sequence). CDR3 loop: CAWTGQGVQYF. In DNA, the CDR3 is TGTGCCTGGACTGGACAGGGTGTGCAGTATTTT.

The chain carries TRBV6-5 and TRBJ2-7; no clear D. The V gene's germline CDR1 is MNHEY and CDR2 SVGAGI. The CDR3 totals 13 residues. Trimming left V 2 bases short and J 6 bases short, with 11 bases between. Here the CDR3 DNA reads TGTGCCAGCAGTTACGACTCCTTCCGCGAGCAGTACTTC. Protein product: CASSYDSFREQYF.

The V gene is TRBV5-1, the J gene TRBJ2-7; 9 positions match TRBD2. This CDR3 has 14 residues. Losses at the gene ends were 0 bases for V and 6 bases for J; bases not matched to a gene: 4. Germline V gene sequence: CDR1 SGHRS, CDR2 YFSETQ. CDR3 sequence (DNA): TGCGCCAGCAGCTTGGTGGCAGCGGGAGGCGAGCAGTACTTC. Its translation: CASSLVAAGGEQYF. Complete variable domain (other parts from reference TRBV5-1 and TRBJ2-7): KAGVTQTPRYLIKTRGQQVTLSCSPISGHRSVSWYQQTPGQGLQFLFEYFSETQRNKGNFPGRFSGRQFSNSRSEMNVSTLELGDSALYLCASSLVAAGGEQYFGPGTRLTVT.

The chain recombines TRBV5-1 with TRBJ2-7; tentative D call: TRBD2 (5 bases). Per the germline V gene, CDR1 is SGHRS and CDR2 is YFSETQ. V dropped 0 bases and J dropped 2 bases, with 12 bases sitting between them. CDR3 length equals 15 residues. The CDR3 DNA is TGCGCCAGCAGCTTGGGTTCTAGCCTGACCTACGAGCAGTACTTC. Protein: CASSLGSSLTYEQYF.

As to this clone: The junction does not match germline at one end; this may be a read error. V usage is TRBV7-2 and J usage is TRBJ2-1; 8 nucleotides agree with TRBD2. The germline V gene encodes CDR1 SGHTA and CDR2 FQGNSA. The CDR3 has 16 residues. The CDR3 protein is CASSIAAAGGFNEQFF. As DNA, the CDR3 is TGTGCCAGCAGCATAGCAGCCGCGGGAGGCTTCAATGAGCAGTTCTTC. The full variable domain, in which reference TRBV7-2 and TRBJ2-1 provide the parts outside the CDR3, is GAGVSQSPSNKVTEKGKDVELRCDPISGHTALYWYRQSLGQGLEFLIYFQGNSAPDKSGLPSDRFSAERTGGSVSTLTIQRTQQEDSAVYLCASSIAAAGGFNEQFFGPGTRLTVL.

The chain has TRBV7-3 and TRBJ2-7; a possible D gene is TRBD1 (6 bases). Germline CDR1 reads SGHTA; CDR2 reads FQGTGA. CDR3 length: 14 residues. Trimming left V 4 bases short and J 2 bases short, with 12 bases between. CDR3 in DNA: TGTGCCAGCAGCTCCAGGGGATACACCTACGAGCAGTACTTC. Translating gives CASSSRGYTYEQYF.

This chain joins TRBV5-1 and TRBJ1-1, with TRBD1 as a possible D gene (5 bases). Germline V gene data show CDR1 as SGHRS and CDR2 as YFSETQ. The CDR3 has 14 residues. The V gene lost 4 bases and the J gene lost 3 bases, with 13 bases spanning the gap. In DNA form, the CDR3 reads TGCGCCAGCAGCCCACCCGGGGGGTACACTGAAGCTTTCTTT. Protein sequence: CASSPPGGYTEAFF.

The chain joins TRBV30 to TRBJ2-6, with 7 nucleotides matching TRBD2. The CDR3 is 16 amino acids. J gave up 2 bases and V 3 bases, and 7 bases lay outside the gene matches. Per germline, CDR1 GTSNPN and CDR2 SVGIG (reference sequence). The CDR3 loop reads CAWRGLQITGANVLTF. The CDR3 coding sequence is TGTGCCTGGAGGGGACTACAGATAACTGGGGCCAACGTCCTGACTTTC.

The chain joins TRBV9 to TRBJ2-6, with a tentative D call TRBD2 (6 bases). Looked up from germline, CDR1 is SGDLS and CDR2 is YYNGEE. V was cut by 0 bases and J by 8 bases, with 12 bases left in between. The CDR3 sequence is 15 residues long. The CDR3: CASSVEGLATNVLTF. The DNA for the CDR3 is TGTGCCAGCAGCGTAGAGGGACTTGCAACCAACGTCCTGACTTTC.

Comment on this clone: Other DNA sequences in the sample encode the same CDR3. The J gene is TRBJ1-5, the V gene TRBV2; TRBD1 matches at 7 bases. Trimming removed 5 bases from V and 1 base from J; junction bases left unmatched: 2. Per the germline V gene, CDR1 is SNHLY and CDR2 is FYNNEI. CDR3 length: 14 amino acids. As DNA, the CDR3 is TGTGCCAGCAGTCGAGGGGGCAGCAATCAGCCCCAGCATTTT. This gives the protein CASSRGGSNQPQHF.

This sequence joins TRBV29-1 and TRBJ2-3; D is undetermined. In germline, CDR1 is SQVTM, CDR2 ANQGSEA. The CDR3 has 14 amino acids. Trimming removed 4 bases from V and 2 bases from J, with 13 bases in between. CDR3 region: CSVVDMRFTDTQYF. DNA for the CDR3: TGCAGCGTTGTTGATATGAGATTCACAGATACGCAGTATTTT.

A word on this clone: The same CDR3 arises from other DNA sequences in this sample as well. The V gene is TRBV5-1, the J gene TRBJ2-5, with D possibly matching TRBD2 (6 bases). V lost 0 bases and J 5 bases, leaving 8 bases between the germline ends. Germline V gene lookup returns CDR1 SGHRS and CDR2 YFSETQ. The CDR3 runs to 13 residues. This CDR3 reads CASSLGGGETQYF. CDR3 DNA: TGCGCCAGCAGCTTGGGCGGAGGGGAGACCCAGTACTTC.

The chain employs TRBV14 and TRBJ2-7; TRBD2 aligns across 12 bases. V lost 0 bases and J lost 5; bases outside the gene matches: 8. Germline lookup yields CDR1 SGHDN and CDR2 FVKESK. This CDR3 contains 17 residues. CDR3 protein: CASSQDRLAGVYDEQYF. In DNA, the CDR3 is TGTGCCAGCAGCCAAGATAGACTAGCGGGAGTTTACGACGAGCAGTACTTC.

The rearrangement joins TRBV18 to TRBJ1-2; 7 bases agree with TRBD1. From germline, CDR1 is KGHSH and CDR2 LQKENI. This CDR3 contains 13 residues. V shed 4 bases and J 3 bases; nucleotides not matched to a gene: 2. This CDR3 is CASSQDRDYGYTF. In nucleotides, the CDR3 is TGTGCCAGCTCACAAGACAGGGACTATGGCTACACCTTC.

This chain connects TRBV6-5 to TRBJ1-6; 7 bases line up with TRBD1. CDR1 is MNHEY and CDR2 is SVGAGI in the germline V gene. V lost 7 bases, J lost 8 bases, and 11 bases stayed unmatched. The CDR3 extends over 15 amino acids. The CDR3 protein is CASNLQGPKDSPLHF. The CDR3 bases are TGTGCCAGCAACCTACAGGGGCCGAAGGATTCACCCCTCCACTTT.

This chain uses TRBV4-1 with TRBJ2-2, with a possible D match to TRBD2 (5 bases). Germline V gene data show CDR1 as MGHRA and CDR2 as YSYEKL. This CDR3 has 13 residues. Trimming removed 3 bases at V and 5 bases at J, with 7 bases between. CDR3 sequence: CASSQGGTGELFF. CDR3 DNA sequence: TGCGCCAGCAGCCAGGGCGGGACCGGGGAGCTGTTTTTT.

V and J are TRBV6-1 and TRBJ1-1; 7 bases map to TRBD1. The V and J ends lost 6 bases and 5 bases, in that order; junction bases with no gene match: 3. This CDR3 contains 12 residues. CDR1 and CDR2 from the germline V gene are MNHNS and SASEGT. In nucleotides, the CDR3 is TGTGCCAGCAGGTTACAGGGGACTGAAGCTTTCTTT. This codes for CASRLQGTEAFF.

The chain couples TRBV27 to TRBJ2-7; D is undetermined. Germline loops: CDR1 MNHEY, CDR2 SMNVEV (reference sequence). Trimming removed 0 bases from V and 0 bases from J, with 6 bases in between. The CDR3 is made up of 14 amino acids. The CDR3 sequence: CASSLSRSSYEQYF. CDR3 coding DNA: TGTGCCAGCAGTTTATCGCGGAGCTCCTACGAGCAGTACTTC.

The chain couples TRBV18 to TRBJ2-7; tentative D call: TRBD1 (5 bases). V gave up 6 bases and J gave up 10 bases, with 13 bases separating them. Germline V gives CDR1 KGHSH, CDR2 LQKENI. The CDR3 consists of 11 residues. The CDR3 region is CASSSREGQYF. In DNA, the CDR3 is TGTGCCAGCTCGTCCAGGGAAGGACAGTACTTC.

This chain joins TRBV7-9 and TRBJ1-2, with 7 bases identical to TRBD1. The CDR3 sequence is 13 residues long. V was clipped by 5 bases and J by 9 bases; unmatched bases: 9. Germline V gene data show CDR1 as SEHNR and CDR2 as FQNEAQ (reference sequence). CDR3: CASSIQGPGSYTF. The CDR3 region has the DNA TGTGCCAGCAGCATACAGGGGCCCGGAAGCTACACCTTC.

In its sample, this clone was seen a few times. V usage is TRBV6-1 and J usage is TRBJ2-7, with TRBD1 identical over 7 bases. Germline V gives CDR1 MNHNS, CDR2 SASEGT. With V trimmed by 6 bases and J by 1 base, 9 bases remained unmatched. The length of the CDR3 is 15 residues. CDR3 sequence (DNA): TGTGCCAGCAGCTATACGCAGACAGGGTCCTACGAGCAGTACTTC. It codes for CASSYTQTGSYEQYF.

The chain carries TRBV6-1 and TRBJ1-1; D is unclear. This CDR3 contains 11 residues. V was cut by 7 bases and J by 6 bases, with 9 bases left in between. Germline V gene sequence: CDR1 MNHNS, CDR2 SASEGT. CDR3 sequence (DNA): TGTGCCAGCAACCTAAACTCTGAAGCTTTCTTT. It is translated as CASNLNSEAFF.